The 24 T cell receptor beta chains presented below share a single source sample, sequenced in a study of cytomegalovirus exposure and HLA in healthy donors. The PCR ran on 60 Vbeta and 13 Jbeta primers. Assay used: immunoSEQ multiplex PCR; TCRdb lists only in-frame clones, some missing. This sample carries about 120,000 clones, about 80% of them seen once, and the ten largest clones take approximately 8.8%. Sequencing was performed on PBMCs. Receptors were obtained from a female donor in good health and CMV-seropositive.

This sequence joins TRBV5-4 and TRBJ2-1; D call uncertain. This CDR3 is 15 amino acids long. V was shortened by 4 bases and J by 1 base, with 12 bases between the two germline ends. Germline CDR1 SGHNT, CDR2 YYREEE (reference sequence). CDR3 in DNA: TGTGCCAGCAGCCGACCAGAACTATCCTACAATGAGCAGTTCTTC. It specifies CASSRPELSYNEQFF.

This rearrangement joins TRBV28 to TRBJ2-1; tentative D call: TRBD2 (5 bases). The length of the CDR3 is 13 residues. V was shortened by 2 bases and J by 4 bases, with 6 bases between the two germline ends. The V gene's germline CDR1 is MDHEN and CDR2 SYDVKM. CDR3 nucleotides: TGTGCCAGCAGTTTAAGAGGGTACAATGAGCAGTTCTTC. Translation: CASSLRGYNEQFF.

The chain recombines TRBV7-3 with TRBJ2-3; D perhaps matches TRBD2 (6 bases). Germline V CDR1 and CDR2: SGHTA, FQGTGA. The CDR3 is 15 amino acids. V lost 6 bases, J lost 3 bases, and 16 bases lay in between. The DNA for the CDR3 is TGTGCCAGCAGTCCGGGCGGGGCGCGAACAGATACGCAGTATTTT. Translated: CASSPGGARTDTQYF.

The rearrangement uses TRBV5-4 and TRBJ2-7; tentatively, D is TRBD1 (6 bases). CDR3 length equals 14 residues. CDR1 is SGHNT and CDR2 is YYREEE in the germline V gene (reference sequence). Trimming removed 5 bases from V and 1 base from J, with 13 bases in between. The CDR3 here is CASSTWTASYEQYF. Written as DNA, the CDR3 is TGTGCCAGCAGTACTTGGACAGCTTCCTACGAGCAGTACTTC.

This chain connects TRBV30 to TRBJ2-5; 8 bases are a match to TRBD1. Germline CDR1 reads GTSNPN; CDR2 reads SVGIG (reference sequence). V lost 2 bases to trimming and J lost 3 bases; unmatched junction nucleotides: 2. This CDR3 is built from 13 residues. This chain's CDR3 is CAWSLDREETQYF. The CDR3 nucleotides are TGTGCCTGGAGTTTGGACAGGGAAGAGACCCAGTACTTC.

The CDR3 region is CASSSTPGTRGETQYF. Here the CDR3 DNA reads TGCGCCAGCAGCTCTACCCCCGGAACACGGGGAGAGACCCAGTACTTC. V is TRBV5-1 and J is TRBJ2-5; D may be TRBD2 (5 bases). CDR1 SGHRS and CDR2 YFSETQ come from the germline V gene. The length of the CDR3 is 16 residues. The ends were cut back, 3 bases at V and 4 bases at J, with 19 bases in the middle. The full variable domain, its missing parts supplied by reference TRBV5-1 and TRBJ2-5, is KAGVTQTPRYLIKTRGQQVTLSCSPISGHRSVSWYQQTPGQGLQFLFEYFSETQRNKGNFPGRFSGRQFSNSRSEMNVSTLELGDSALYLCASSSTPGTRGETQYFGPGTRLLVL.

This clone was counted only a few times. The V gene is TRBV30, the J gene TRBJ1-1; possible D gene TRBD1, 5 bases. V lost 2 bases and J lost 1, with 14 bases in between. This CDR3 is built from 15 residues. Germline V gene sequence: CDR1 GTSNPN, CDR2 SVGIG (reference sequence). The CDR3 DNA follows: TGTGCCTGGAGTAGGCGTGAGACAGCGAACACTGAAGCTTTCTTT. It encodes CAWSRRETANTEAFF.

The chain joins TRBV7-3 to TRBJ1-2, with a weak D call TRBD1 (6 bases). Deletions cut 0 bases from V and 4 bases from J, with 12 bases between. Germline assignment: CDR1 SGHTA and CDR2 FQGTGA. This CDR3 region has 15 residues. The CDR3 DNA reads as TGTGCCAGCAGCTTAACGGGGGGGGCTGGCTATGGCTACACCTTC. Protein sequence: CASSLTGGAGYGYTF. Variable domain in full (rest from reference TRBV7-3 and TRBJ1-2): GAGVSQTPSNKVTEKGKYVELRCDPISGHTALYWYRQSLGQGPEFLIYFQGTGAADDSGLPNDRFFAVRPEGSVSTLKIQRTERGDSAVYLCASSLTGGAGYGYTFGSGTRLTVV.

The chain carries TRBV19 and TRBJ1-1; D not certain. Germline-derived CDR1 and CDR2 are LNHDA and SQIVND (reference sequence). V lost 6 bases to trimming and J lost 4 bases, with 9 bases between them. The CDR3 covers 12 residues. The CDR3: CASSLTPTEAFF. The CDR3 region has the DNA TGTGCCAGTAGCCTAACCCCCACTGAAGCTTTCTTT. Drawing the rest from reference TRBV19 and TRBJ1-1, the complete variable domain is DGGITQSPKYLFRKEGQNVTLSCEQNLNHDAMYWYRQDPGQGLRLIYYSQIVNDFQKGDIAEGYSVSREKKESFPLTVTSAQKNPTAFYLCASSLTPTEAFFGQGTRLTVV.

This chain uses TRBV30 with TRBJ2-3; 11 bases are a match to TRBD1. Germline values: CDR1 GTSNPN, CDR2 SVGIG (reference sequence). The CDR3 runs 20 residues. The V and J ends lost 3 bases and 2 bases, in that order; junction bases with no gene match: 19. As DNA, the CDR3 is TGTGCCTGGAGGCCAATATTTGGGCTACGGACAGGGGGCATCACAGATACGCAGTATTTT. Its translation is CAWRPIFGLRTGGITDTQYF.

A note on this clone: The same CDR3 arises from other DNA sequences in this sample as well. The chain uses TRBV2 and TRBJ1-5; 7 bases agree with TRBD1. Losses at the gene ends were 4 bases for V and 7 bases for J; bases not matched to a gene: 4. Germline V gives CDR1 SNHLY, CDR2 FYNNEI. CDR3 length equals 13 residues. The CDR3 loop is CASSGTGNQPQHF. The CDR3 DNA reads TGTGCCAGCAGTGGGACAGGAAACCAGCCCCAGCATTTT.

The chain employs TRBV5-1 and TRBJ1-1; D perhaps matches TRBD1 (6 bases). Per the germline V gene, CDR1 is SGHRS and CDR2 is YFSETQ. Trimming pared 3 bases from V and 0 bases from J, leaving 9 bases between. The CDR3 loop spans 14 amino acids. The DNA of the CDR3 is TGCGCCAGCAGCTGGACAGATCTGAACACTGAAGCTTTCTTT. This sequence encodes CASSWTDLNTEAFF. Based on the CDR3 plus reference TRBV5-1 and TRBJ1-1, the full variable domain is KAGVTQTPRYLIKTRGQQVTLSCSPISGHRSVSWYQQTPGQGLQFLFEYFSETQRNKGNFPGRFSGRQFSNSRSEMNVSTLELGDSALYLCASSWTDLNTEAFFGQGTRLTVV.

The rearrangement links TRBV7-2 to TRBJ1-5, with 7 bases fitting TRBD1. The CDR3 is 17 amino acids. Germline V lookup: CDR1 SGHTA, CDR2 FQGNSA. With 5 bases clipped from V and 0 bases from J, the junction kept 10 bases outside the gene matches. The CDR3 DNA follows: TGTGCCAGCAGCCCAGCCCGGACAGGTCTTAGCAATCAGCCCCAGCATTTT. This translates into CASSPARTGLSNQPQHF.

The chain recombines TRBV6-5 with TRBJ1-5, with TRBD1 as a possible D gene (5 bases). V shed 0 bases and J shed 5 bases, with 11 bases lying between them. Germline V gives CDR1 MNHEY, CDR2 SVGAGI. The CDR3 contains 15 residues. The DNA of the CDR3 is TGTGCCAGCAGTTACTCGGGGCAGGTCCATCAGCCCCAGCATTTT. It codes for CASSYSGQVHQPQHF.

The J gene is TRBJ2-6, the V gene TRBV6-5; possible D gene TRBD1, 5 bases. Per germline, CDR1 MNHEY and CDR2 SVGAGI. This CDR3 comprises 15 residues. Trimming took off 0 bases at V and 16 bases at J, with 19 bases between the two ends. Written as DNA, the CDR3 is TGTGCCAGCAGTTACTCTTCCCGACAGACGGCAAGACTGACTTTC. This sequence encodes CASSYSSRQTARLTF.

The chain couples TRBV30 to TRBJ1-2; D may be TRBD1 (5 bases). Trimming took 4 bases from V and 1 from J, leaving 7 bases between them. This CDR3 has 12 amino acids. From germline, CDR1 is GTSNPN and CDR2 SVGIG (reference sequence). The CDR3 bases are TGTGCCTGGACCCAGGGTAACTATGGCTACACCTTC. It specifies CAWTQGNYGYTF.

This clone was detected a few times. The genes are TRBV28 and TRBJ1-2, with D unresolved. The germline gives CDR1 MDHEN, CDR2 SYDVKM. V dropped 2 bases and J dropped 4 bases, with 14 bases sitting between them. The length of the CDR3 is 15 residues. The DNA of the CDR3 is TGTGCCAGCAGTTTAAGCGGGGTCGCTTTCTATGGCTACACCTTC. Protein product: CASSLSGVAFYGYTF.

Only a few counts were recorded for this clone. The chain is built from TRBV10-3 and TRBJ2-1; 11 bases line up with TRBD2. The germline V gene has CDR1 ENHRY and CDR2 SYGVKD. V dropped 4 bases and J dropped 1; count of bases not matched to a gene: 6. The CDR3 is made up of 17 amino acids. DNA for the CDR3: TGTGCCATCAGTGCCGGGACTAGCGGTGGGTCCTACAATGAGCAGTTCTTC. It codes for CAISAGTSGGSYNEQFF.

The rearrangement joins TRBV9 to TRBJ2-3; TRBD1 agrees at 7 bases. Trimming cost V 3 bases and J 2 bases; bases outside gene matches: 3. Germline V gene sequence: CDR1 SGDLS, CDR2 YYNGEE. CDR3 length equals 14 residues. The CDR3 nucleotides read TGTGCCAGCAGCGCCGGACAGGCCACAGATACGCAGTATTTT. Its translation is CASSAGQATDTQYF.

The genes are TRBV15 and TRBJ2-2; D possibly corresponds to TRBD2 (7 bases). Between the trimmed V and J ends, which lost 1 base and 4 bases, there was a span of 13 bases. Germline V gene sequence: CDR1 LNHNV, CDR2 YYDKDF (reference sequence). The CDR3 runs 16 residues. The CDR3 region has the DNA TGTGCCACCAGCAGAGGAGGGGGGGTGGGCACCGGGGAGCTGTTTTTT. This sequence encodes CATSRGGGVGTGELFF.

This rearrangement joins TRBV6-6 to TRBJ2-3, with 12 bases identical to TRBD2. The CDR3 is 16 amino acids. V was pared by 8 bases and J by 1 base, with 7 bases of the junction left unmatched. Germline V gives CDR1 MNHNY, CDR2 SVGAGI (reference sequence). This CDR3 reads CASVTRLAGGTDTQYF. DNA for the CDR3: TGTGCCAGCGTTACCCGACTAGCGGGGGGCACAGATACGCAGTATTTT.

This chain uses TRBV9 with TRBJ2-2; 8 nucleotides align to TRBD2. V lost 4 bases to trimming and J lost 3 bases; unmatched junction nucleotides: 2. The CDR3 is 14 amino acids. The V gene's germline CDR1 is SGDLS and CDR2 YYNGEE. The CDR3 DNA reads as TGTGCCAGCAGCCCGGGGGGGGACACCGGGGAGCTGTTTTTT. Translating gives CASSPGGDTGELFF.

The J gene is TRBJ1-5, the V gene TRBV7-8, with D possibly matching TRBD1 (5 bases). The V and J ends lost 0 bases and 7 bases respectively, with 10 bases between them. The length of the CDR3 is 14 residues. CDR1 is SGHVS, CDR2 FQNEAQ, per germline. CDR3 in DNA: TGTGCCAGCAGCTTAGCCGGGGGGAAGCAGCCCCAGCATTTT. This sequence encodes CASSLAGGKQPQHF.

V gene TRBV5-1 combines with J gene TRBJ1-1, with D uncertain. V lost 2 bases, J lost 1 base, and 9 bases lay in between. From germline, CDR1 is SGHRS and CDR2 YFSETQ. This CDR3 region has 14 residues. CDR3 region: CASSFQTPNTEAFF. The CDR3, as DNA: TGCGCCAGCAGCTTCCAGACACCGAACACTGAAGCTTTCTTT.